This TCR beta chain was captured by sequencing in a study of patients and donors after allogeneic stem cell transplantation. This clonotype has a handful of counts. One entry per CDR3 protein, called by TCRdb with MiXCR from the RT-PCR reads. Among roughly 960,000 distinct CDR3 sequences, roughly 18% were seen once, and the ten largest hold 5% to 6.5%. This CDR3 region has 14 residues. The germline V gene has CDR1 SEHNR and CDR2 FQNEAQ (reference sequence). V lost 4 bases to trimming and J lost 7 bases, with 14 bases between them. Sequences were obtained from blood, either unsorted or a sorted T cell fraction (not recorded which). The origin of this receptor is a human donor who was either an allogeneic HSCT recipient or a stem cell or donor lymphocyte infusion donor (not recorded which). It is not recorded whose cells these are; they may come from a transplant donor. The chain is built from TRBV7-9 and TRBJ1-5; D might be TRBD1 (6 bases). The CDR3 region is CASSYSGVRQPQHF. CDR3 sequence (DNA): TGTGCCAGCAGCTATTCAGGGGTGCGACAGCCCCAGCATTTT.